This TCR beta chain was retrieved from a study of CD8+CD57+ T cells in acquired aplastic anemia (dated 2018 in TCRdb). General notes on the study: Extracted DNA from sorted CD4+ and CD8+ cells averaged around 3.3 ug, ranging from about 0.2 to 30 ug. A CD8+CD57+ expansion meant a frequency higher than the mean frequency seen in healthy subjects. Findings and caveats that apply to the study as a whole: Around 30 CD8+ CDR3 sequences were found to be shared between patients and controls, but these sequences appeared to be highly expressed in patients and within the immunodominant clones of the patients. Between patients and healthy controls, no significant difference in CD8+ Simpson's diversity was found (P=0.060).

This clonotype was counted at least ten times. Its binding antigen is unknown. No quality values exist for individual bases; no much larger clone is one base distant. Profiling of TCR beta VDJ combinations and CDR3 sequences used genomic DNA as the template. An Illumina HiSeq 2000 was the platform used for TCR repertoire sequencing. From the authors' description of their analysis: TRBV/TRBJ rearrangement plots, CDR3 size and DJ length profiles, and Simpson's diversity index were used to evaluate the repertoires. The most abundant DNA sequence in the deep sequencing data was defined as the immunodominant clone. CDR3 amino acid sequences were checked for sharing between subjects and were compared against published repertoires and the VDJdb database. Clones were called with MiXCR by TCRdb after fastp trimmed the public reads at Q25, and only in-frame beta chains were retained. Duplicate CDR3 protein sequences are folded into a single record with the most common DNA and genes. TCRdb, not the original authors, processed these V and J calls. Counted in this sample were under 150,000 distinct CDR3 sequences; over 30% of them appeared once. Roughly 3% of the sample is held by the ten biggest clonotypes.

At the junction V is shortened by 2 bases and J by 7 bases, with 11 bases in between. The CDR3, from cysteine to phenylalanine, totals 13 residues. Only the CDR3 DNA stays, 39 bases, in frame from base 1. CDR1 DFQATT and CDR2 SNEGSKA are derived from the germline V gene (reference sequence). The patients picked for sequencing were ones in whom flow cytometry had shown an expansion of CD8+CD57+ cells. Every patient had a diagnosis of severe acquired aplastic anemia based on International Study of Aplastic Anemia and Agranulocytosis and Camitta criteria. No patient had received any therapy when blood was sampled. TCR repertoires of sorted CD4+ and CD8+ blood T cells from severe aplastic anemia patients and healthy subjects were deep-sequenced in the study. Patients were enrolled under clinicaltrials.gov protocols 00001620, 01623167, 00001397, 00071045, 00081523 and 00961064 in the USA. Ficoll-Paque density gradient centrifugation was used to isolate peripheral blood mononuclear cells. Before DNA extraction, CD4+ and CD8+ T cells were sorted with FACS or magnetic beads.

The sample comprised sorted CD4+, CD8+, or CD8+CD57+ T cells (not recorded which) from PBMCs. This receptor was identified in a human donor with aplastic anemia. The chain was built from TRBV20-1 and TRBJ1-4, with no confidently assigned D gene. The DNA sequence is given as TGCAGTGCTAGAATAGGGAGTATTGAAAAACTGTTTTTT. Its coded protein is CSARIGSIEKLFF.